This T cell receptor beta chain comes out of a study of T cell clonality in common variable immunodeficiency. Study results and limitations: What drives increased CVID clonality needs T cell subpopulation sequencing.

The method was immunoSEQ multiplex PCR; TCRdb's version includes in-frame clones alone and lacks a portion of them. The table records some 60,000 clones without singletons, the ten largest covering 1.5% to 2%. There are 12 residues in the CDR3. V was trimmed by 6 bases and J by 8 bases, leaving 11 bases between them. Germline V gene lookup returns CDR1 SEHNR and CDR2 FQNEAQ (reference sequence). This clone was detected many times. The target antigen is unknown. The read gets to within 3 residues of the CDR3 end, and the germline J gene fills in the rest. Sequencing input: peripheral blood mononuclear cells. The TCR originated in a person aged 18 to 75 in good health. V is TRBV7-9 and J is TRBJ2-1; D is unresolved. The part of the CDR3 DNA that was read is TGTGCCAGCAGTCTCGACTCGGATGAG. Residues: CASSLDSDE. The entire CDR3 protein is CASSLDSDEQFF.